This T cell receptor beta chain was recorded in a study of blood T cells in healthy people across ages. Findings and caveats of the study: The study lacked donor CMV status, which possibly confounded expanded clonotype changes. Naive T cell percentage by flow cytometry tracked strongly with beta diversity. Across the age range, TCR beta diversity per million T cells fell in a roughly linear way. Greater diversity and more naive CD4+ cells were seen in long-lived donors than in aged donors.

Combining a sample-barcoded 5' primer with a J-beta primer mix, a second PCR ran for roughly 7 to 11 cycles. TCRdb redid the calling of the 5' RACE reads with MiXCR, one entry per CDR3 protein. This sample has 1.5 million to 2 million distinct CDR3 sequences; 40% to 55% occur once, and the top ten carry over 2%. The ends were cut back, 0 bases at V and 0 bases at J, with 6 bases in the middle. The CDR3 totals 15 residues. Germline V CDR1 and CDR2: SGDLS, YYNGEE. Remarks on this clonotype: The antigen remains undetermined.

The J gene is TRBJ1-4, the V gene TRBV9; TRBD1 is a possible D gene (5 bases). The receptor comes from a woman aged 40-49 years in good health. Sequencing input: blood. CDR3 region: CASSVGGSTNEKLFF. The DNA for the CDR3 is TGTGCCAGCAGCGTAGGGGGGTCAACTAATGAAAAACTGTTTTTT.